A selection of T cell receptor beta chains follows, all from one sample in a study of graft-versus-host responses after intestinal transplantation. These receptors have no identified antigens. The data were produced by immunoSEQ multiplex PCR, yet TCRdb's version contains in-frame clones alone and is incomplete. The profile shows over 75,000 clones, 88% of them singletons. The sequencing here drew on unstimulated CD4+ T cells sorted from spleen or lymph node cells, taken before transplant. Source of these receptors: a human donor who was the organ donor for an intestinal transplant. CDR3s include the opening cysteine and the closing phenylalanine or tryptophan. Fields, in order: V gene, D gene, clone size, CDR3 length, J gene, CDR3 protein, CDR3 DNA. The D gene is left open where the match is weak. The size field is filled for only some rows; it gives once, few, many or a size class.

TRBV6-5	TRBD1	NA	14	TRBJ1-4	CASSYDRGNEKLFF	TGTGCCAGCAGCTACGACAGGGGAAATGAAAAACTGTTTTTT
TRBV28	TRBD1	NA	19	TRBJ1-3	CASRDWTGATPFSGNTIYF	TGTGCCAGCAGGGATTGGACAGGGGCTACACCATTCTCTGGAAACACCATATATTTT
TRBV28	NA	NA	14	TRBJ1-2	CASSFRVPARGYTF	TGTGCCAGCAGTTTCCGGGTGCCGGCCCGGGGCTACACCTTC
TRBV7-9	TRBD1	NA	14	TRBJ1-5	CASSSTGGAEPQHF	TGTGCCAGCAGCTCTACAGGGGGCGCGGAGCCCCAGCATTTT
TRBV9	NA	NA	16	TRBJ1-3	CASSVASGREGYTIYF	TGTGCCAGCAGCGTAGCATCGGGCAGGGAAGGATACACCATATATTTT
TRBV4-3	NA	once	16	TRBJ1-4	CASSQMHRTTNEKLFF	TGCGCCAGCAGCCAAATGCACAGAACAACTAATGAAAAACTGTTTTTT
TRBV18	NA	NA	15	TRBJ2-1	CASSPEQGSYNEQFF	TGTGCCAGCTCACCGGAGCAGGGTTCCTACAATGAGCAGTTCTTC
TRBV9	NA	NA	17	TRBJ2-3	CASSASGTSPSTDTQYF	TGTGCCAGCAGCGCCTCCGGGACTTCCCCTAGCACAGATACGCAGTATTTT
TRBV10-3	TRBD2	NA	15	TRBJ2-1	CAISLGTSGYNEQFF	TGTGCCATCAGCCTCGGGACTAGCGGATACAATGAGCAGTTCTTC
TRBV5-1	TRBD1	few	13	TRBJ2-7	CASSPDRRNEQYF	TGCGCCAGCAGCCCGGACAGGCGGAACGAGCAGTACTTC
TRBV4-1	TRBD1	NA	14	TRBJ1-2	CASSYPGTVYGYTF	TGCGCCAGCAGTTATCCCGGGACAGTCTATGGCTACACCTTC
TRBV18	TRBD1	NA	14	TRBJ2-2	CASSPGTDTGELFF	TGTGCCAGCTCACCCGGGACAGACACCGGGGAGCTGTTTTTT
TRBV29-1	TRBD2	once	14	TRBJ2-1	CSGSRGGLGNEQFF	TGCAGCGGATCGCGGGGGGGCCTGGGTAATGAGCAGTTCTTC
TRBV11-3	TRBD2	NA	16	TRBJ2-3	CASSSSGGGYADTQYF	TGTGCCAGCAGCTCATCCGGCGGGGGGTATGCAGATACGCAGTATTTT
TRBV5-1	NA	NA	17	TRBJ1-3	CASSPLGGLSPGNTIYF	TGCGCCAGCAGCCCCCTGGGGGGGTTGTCGCCTGGAAACACCATATATTTT
TRBV6-5	NA	NA	15	TRBJ2-7	CASSYLTGEGYEQYF	TGTGCCAGCAGTTACCTGACAGGGGAGGGGTACGAGCAGTACTTC
TRBV2	NA	NA	14	TRBJ1-2	CASSERGGIYGYTF	TGTGCCAGCAGTGAAAGGGGTGGGATCTATGGCTACACCTTC
TRBV5-4	TRBD2	NA	19	TRBJ2-1	CASSLGPGTSIGVRNEQFF	TGTGCCAGCAGCTTGGGGCCCGGGACTAGCATAGGTGTTAGGAATGAGCAGTTCTTC
TRBV25-1	TRBD2	NA	17	TRBJ2-3	CASSPPRGGLGTDTQYF	TGTGCCAGCAGTCCTCCCCGGGGGGGCTTGGGCACAGATACGCAGTATTTT
TRBV7-3	TRBD2	NA	16	TRBJ2-1	CASSLGLAGGGNEQFF	TGTGCCAGCAGCTTAGGGCTAGCGGGAGGGGGCAATGAGCAGTTCTTC
TRBV7-8	NA	NA	15	TRBJ1-5	CASSFWGGRNQPQHF	TGTGCCAGCAGCTTTTGGGGGGGACGAAATCAGCCCCAGCATTTT
TRBV10-3	TRBD1	NA	14	TRBJ1-2	CAIKGQGKSEGYTF	TGTGCCATCAAGGGACAGGGGAAATCGGAGGGCTACACCTTC
TRBV4-1	TRBD2	NA	17	TRBJ2-3	CASSQDRVAGGLDTQYF	TGCGCCAGCAGCCAAGATCGGGTAGCGGGAGGACTAGATACGCAGTATTTT
TRBV19	TRBD1	NA	16	TRBJ2-7	CASSTPGTGGSYEQYF	TGTGCCAGTAGTACCCCCGGGACAGGGGGCTCCTACGAGCAGTACTTC
TRBV30	NA	NA	12	TRBJ2-2	CACKVRTGELFF	TGTGCCTGCAAGGTCAGGACCGGGGAGCTGTTTTTT
TRBV29-1	NA	few	13	TRBJ1-1	CSVSDPGQRKAFF	TGCAGCGTGTCCGACCCGGGACAACGTAAAGCTTTCTTT
TRBV5-1	NA	NA	14	TRBJ1-2	CASGPESPRYGYTF	TGCGCCAGCGGGCCAGAGTCACCGAGATATGGCTACACCTTC
TRBV30	NA	NA	12	TRBJ2-5	CAWSVWRETQYF	TGTGCCTGGAGTGTATGGCGGGAGACCCAGTACTTC
TRBV11-3	TRBD2	NA	15	TRBJ2-1	CASRTRGGSYNEQFF	TGTGCCAGCAGGACCCGGGGGGGATCCTACAATGAGCAGTTCTTC
TRBV28	NA	NA	13	TRBJ2-7	CASSSGSSYEQYF	TGTGCCAGCAGCTCCGGTAGCTCCTACGAGCAGTACTTC
TRBV4-3	TRBD2	NA	16	TRBJ2-1	CASSRASGSHRNEQFF	TGCGCCAGCAGCCGGGCTAGCGGGAGTCACAGGAATGAGCAGTTCTTC
TRBV6-1	NA	NA	15	TRBJ1-5	CASSEVPGRNQPQHF	TGTGCCAGCAGTGAAGTTCCAGGGAGGAATCAGCCCCAGCATTTT
TRBV7-2	NA	NA	16	TRBJ2-7	CASSLEARTGVGEQYF	TGTGCCAGCAGCTTAGAGGCTCGGACGGGAGTCGGCGAGCAGTACTTC
TRBV18	TRBD1	once	18	TRBJ2-7	CASSPSGTVLSQSYEQYF	TGTGCCAGCTCACCCTCCGGGACAGTATTATCCCAGTCCTACGAGCAGTACTTC
TRBV5-1	NA	NA	13	TRBJ2-5	CASSLVVGETQYF	TGCGCCAGCAGCTTGGTTGTCGGGGAGACCCAGTACTTC
TRBV2	NA	NA	13	TRBJ1-1	CASSGQMNTEAFF	TGTGCCAGCAGTGGACAGATGAACACTGAAGCTTTCTTT
TRBV7-7	TRBD1	NA	14	TRBJ2-5	CASSPGTGVETQYF	TGTGCTAGCAGCCCCGGGACAGGGGTAGAGACCCAGTACTTC
TRBV5-1	TRBD2	NA	15	TRBJ2-7	CASSSLAGASAEQYF	TGCGCCAGCAGCTCCTTAGCGGGAGCGTCGGCCGAGCAGTACTTC
TRBV18	TRBD2	NA	15	TRBJ2-5	CASSRAGGPEETQYF	TGTGCCAGCTCACGAGCGGGGGGCCCGGAGGAGACCCAGTACTTC
TRBV4-2	NA	NA	16	TRBJ1-3	CASSQGSRGFGNTIYF	TGTGCCAGCAGCCAAGGCAGCCGGGGGTTTGGAAACACCATATATTTT
TRBV4-1	TRBD2	NA	18	TRBJ2-1	CASSQRPLAVTMGGEQFF	TGCGCCAGCAGCCAACGCCCACTAGCGGTAACAATGGGAGGGGAGCAGTTCTTC
TRBV5-1	NA	NA	16	TRBJ2-3	CASSLGRTIPTDTQYF	TGCGCCAGCAGCTTGGGGCGGACAATACCCACAGATACGCAGTATTTT
TRBV4-1	NA	NA	14	TRBJ1-2	CASSQLLTGISCTF	TGCGCCAGCAGCCAGCTACTTACCGGGATAAGCTGCACCTTT
TRBV5-1	NA	NA	13	TRBJ1-6	CASSSGRNSPLHF	TGCGCCAGCAGCTCGGGTCGGAATTCACCCCTCCACTTT
TRBV6-5	NA	once	15	TRBJ2-1	CASSYSRGGGNEQFF	TGTGCCAGCAGTTACTCGAGAGGGGGGGGTAATGAGCAGTTCTTC
TRBV9	TRBD2	NA	15	TRBJ2-2	CASSPTSGRAGELFF	TGTGCCAGCAGCCCGACTAGCGGGAGGGCCGGGGAGCTGTTTTTT
TRBV7-2	NA	NA	15	TRBJ2-3	CASSRRGGSTDTQYF	TGTGCCAGCAGCAGAAGGGGGGGGAGCACAGATACGCAGTATTTT
TRBV5-3	NA	NA	16	TRBJ2-2	CARSRTDRPNTGELFF	TGTGCCAGAAGCCGGACCGACAGGCCGAACACCGGGGAGCTGTTTTTT
TRBV28	NA	NA	17	TRBJ1-5	CASSLNTTPYSNQPQHF	TGTGCCAGCAGTTTAAATACGACTCCTTATAGCAATCAGCCCCAGCATTTT
TRBV7-2	NA	NA	15	TRBJ2-2	CASSLDGLESGELFF	TGTGCCAGCAGCTTAGACGGGTTGGAGTCCGGGGAGCTGTTTTTT
TRBV9	TRBD1	NA	17	TRBJ1-2	CASSVLGTGGYRQGYTF	TGTGCCAGCAGCGTACTTGGGACAGGGGGCTATCGTCAGGGCTACACCTTC
TRBV7-6	TRBD2	NA	18	TRBJ2-3	CASSLELPRLAGTDTQYF	TGTGCCAGCAGCTTAGAACTTCCGAGACTAGCGGGGACAGATACGCAGTATTTT